The source of this T cell receptor (beta chain) is a study of regulatory T cells in long-lasting Graves disease. Study-level findings and limits: Persistent disease was characterized by preferential usage of TRBV28, TRBJ1-2 and TRBJ2-5.

Germline V CDR1 and CDR2: MNHEY, SVGEGT. J gave up 2 bases and V 3 bases, and 14 bases lay outside the gene matches. CDR3 length: 18 residues. Time point noted: newly diagnosed GD, antithyroid drugs for less than 3 months. PBMC-extracted RNA yielded the TCR library. Libraries of TCR beta came from iRepertoire HTBI primers plus Arm-PCR of CDR3 regions. Study processing details: In the combined samples, roughly 62 TRBV and under 15 TRBJ segments were identified. One entry per CDR3 protein, called by TCRdb with MiXCR from the multiplex PCR reads. Here the V and J calls rest on TCRdb's processing, not on the authors' analysis. This table has 390,000 or so distinct CDR3 sequences, about an eighth appearing once. On this clonotype itself: What it binds is unknown.

This sample was shared with a second study, whose subject was T cells in Graves' hyperthyroidism and ophthalmopathy. Per that paper: Each diagnosis drew on symptoms, thyroxine, TRAb, thyroid ultrasound and orbital computed tomography findings. A first-round RT-PCR of the TCR CDR3 used the HTBI primer set.

The clonotype originates from a woman under 30 with Graves disease. This material consisted of peripheral blood mononuclear cells (PBMCs), taken at new diagnosis, from a patient treated with antithyroid drugs. The chain joins TRBV6-2 or TRBV6-3 to TRBJ1-2; TRBD1 aligns across 8 bases. CDR3 region: CASSYPQTGDGLNYGYTF. The DNA for the CDR3 is TGTGCCAGCAGTTATCCCCAGACAGGGGATGGATTAAACTATGGCTACACCTTC.